This TCR beta chain was captured by sequencing in a study of blood T cell repertoires in COVID-19. The overall study: Italy, Spain and the United States were the sources of the convalescent and acute COVID-19 samples.

CDR1 is SGHNT and CDR2 is YYREEE in the germline V gene (reference sequence). This CDR3 contains 14 residues. V gave up 0 bases and J gave up 2 bases, with 7 bases separating them. Method: immunoSEQ multiplex PCR; TCRdb's copy keeps in-frame clones and lacks some. The sample has over 35,000 clones; 70% to 85% are singletons. This TCR was recovered from a human donor with acute or convalescent COVID-19. The donor label of this sample is uncertain. The rearrangement joins TRBV5-4 to TRBJ2-3; the D gene is possibly TRBD2 (5 bases). The specimen sequenced was peripheral blood. The CDR3 is CASSLVGNTDTQYF. CDR3 sequence (DNA): TGTGCCAGCAGCTTGGTCGGGAACACAGATACGCAGTATTTT.